A single sample is the source of the 20 T cell receptor beta chains below, sequenced in a study of blood T cells in healthy people across ages (dated by TCRdb to about 2015). Library preparation used 5' RACE. TCRdb records Illumina HiSeq 2500 as the sequencer. A second PCR of 7 to 11 cycles was performed with a sample-barcoded 5' primer and a J-beta primer mix. In-frame beta chains were kept once TCRdb had trimmed the public reads at Q25 with fastp and called clones with MiXCR. Rows matching on CDR3 protein sequence are summarized as one entry with the most common DNA and genes. This sample lists 800,000 to 1,300,000 distinct CDR3 sequences; around 25% were detected once. Less than 0.75% of the sample is taken by the ten largest. These data were also reused for a study on T cells of mothers and their children.

The material sequenced was blood. These TCRs come from a girl aged 2-10 years in good health.

At least ten counts were recorded for this clonotype. This chain connects TRBV7-2 to TRBJ1-1; 11 positions agree with TRBD1. The ends lost 6 bases at V and 4 bases at J; junction bases unmatched: 4. CDR3 length: 14 residues. Germline loops: CDR1 SGHTA, CDR2 FQGNSA. CDR3 sequence (DNA): TGTGCCAGCAGTTTCGGGACAGGGGGCACTGAAGCTTTCTTT. The encoded protein is CASSFGTGGTEAFF. Using reference TRBV7-2 and TRBJ1-1 for the parts outside the CDR3, the full variable domain is GAGVSQSPSNKVTEKGKDVELRCDPISGHTALYWYRQSLGQGLEFLIYFQGNSAPDKSGLPSDRFSAERTGGSVSTLTIQRTQQEDSAVYLCASSFGTGGTEAFFGQGTRLTVV.

A few counts support this clonotype. The V gene is TRBV28, the J gene TRBJ1-6; perhaps TRBD1 as D (5 bases). Germline V gene data show CDR1 as MDHEN and CDR2 as SYDVKM. The CDR3 is 16 amino acids. V lost 4 bases and J lost 6, with 16 bases in between. The CDR3: CASSSPTESINSPLHF. For the CDR3, the DNA is TGTGCCAGCAGTTCGCCGACAGAATCCATTAATTCACCCCTCCACTTT.

This clonotype was seen more than once but under ten times. The chain carries TRBV15 and TRBJ2-1; no reliable D call. Trimming removed 9 bases at V and 0 bases at J, with 9 bases between. Germline V gene lookup returns CDR1 LNHNV and CDR2 YYDKDF (reference sequence). The CDR3 runs 13 residues. As DNA, the CDR3 is TGTGCCACTTCCTTTGGCTCCTACAATGAGCAGTTCTTC. Translation: CATSFGSYNEQFF.

In this sample, this clonotype turned up a few times. The chain couples TRBV5-1 to TRBJ2-5; D gene unclear. The CDR3 extends over 14 amino acids. Trimming removed 2 bases at V and 4 bases at J, with 12 bases between. From germline, CDR1 is SGHRS and CDR2 YFSETQ. This chain's CDR3 is CASSFSGWGETQYF. The CDR3 DNA reads TGCGCCAGCAGCTTCTCTGGCTGGGGAGAGACCCAGTACTTC.

This clonotype turned up a few times. The V gene is TRBV20-1, the J gene TRBJ1-1; D remains ambiguous. V lost 0 bases, J lost 8 bases, and 13 bases lay in between. Per the germline V gene, CDR1 is DFQATT and CDR2 is SNEGSKA (reference sequence). This CDR3 region has 13 residues. CDR3 bases: TGCAGTGCTAGAGAGAGTGCACCCGAAGAAGCTTTCTTT. It yields the protein CSARESAPEEAFF.

The chain is built from TRBV10-3 and TRBJ2-1; 7 nucleotides align to TRBD1. The CDR3 has 15 residues. CDR1 is ENHRY and CDR2 is SYGVKD in the germline V gene. J was trimmed by 1 base and V by 1 base; bases with no gene match: 1. The DNA for the CDR3 is TGTGCCATCAGTGAGTGGGGACAGTCCTACAATGAGCAGTTCTTC. This gives the protein CAISEWGQSYNEQFF.

The genes are TRBV10-3 and TRBJ2-1; TRBD2 matches at 11 bases. This CDR3 spans 15 amino acids. J was trimmed by 8 bases and V by 3 bases; bases with no gene match: 6. Germline V CDR1 and CDR2: ENHRY, SYGVKD. DNA for the CDR3: TGTGCCATCAGTGATAGCGGGAGGGCCGAGGATGAGCAGTTCTTC. As protein: CAISDSGRAEDEQFF.

Many counts were recorded for this clonotype. This chain connects TRBV13 to TRBJ2-2; D may correspond to TRBD1 or TRBD2 (6 bases each). CDR1 and CDR2 (germline): PRHDT, FYEKMQ (reference sequence). This CDR3 region has 13 residues. V shed 4 bases and J shed 9 bases, with 12 bases lying between them. CDR3 in DNA: TGTGCCAGCAGCTCCCTAGGGGGGCGGGAGCTGTTTTTT. It translates to CASSSLGGRELFF.

In this sample, this clonotype turned up a few times. The genes are TRBV2 and TRBJ1-3, with D unclear. This CDR3 is 13 amino acids long. Germline CDR1 and CDR2: SNHLY and FYNNEI. Trimming removed 8 bases from V and 0 bases from J, with 8 bases in between. CDR3 in amino acids: CASGSFSGNTIYF. In DNA, the CDR3 is TGTGCCAGCGGCTCATTCTCTGGAAACACCATATATTTT.

V usage is TRBV28 and J usage is TRBJ2-5, with D hard to call. Germline lookup yields CDR1 MDHEN and CDR2 SYDVKM. The germline V and J ends were trimmed by 5 bases and 5 bases, with 12 bases remaining between them. The CDR3 is made up of 13 amino acids. The CDR3 loop is CASSPHTRETQYF. Here the CDR3 DNA reads TGTGCCAGCAGTCCCCATACGAGGGAGACCCAGTACTTC.

This clonotype came up a few times. Here the CDR3 reads CSASPRVTSYEQYF. The CDR3 DNA reads as TGCAGTGCTAGTCCCCGGGTAACATCCTACGAGCAGTACTTC. The V and J genes are TRBV20-1 and TRBJ2-5; no reliable D call. The tail of the sequence fits TRBJ2-7 better, so the J call may be wrong. The CDR3 has 14 amino acids. The germline V gene encodes CDR1 DFQATT and CDR2 SNEGSKA (reference sequence).

The V call is TRBV5-1, the J call TRBJ1-1, with TRBD1 as a possible D gene (5 bases). The germline CDR1 and CDR2 sequences are SGHRS and YFSETQ. The CDR3 is made up of 17 amino acids. Trimming left V 0 bases short and J 0 bases short, with 15 bases between. CDR3 region: CASSLGSREVMNTEAFF. CDR3 sequence (DNA): TGCGCCAGCAGCTTGGGGTCCAGGGAAGTTATGAACACTGAAGCTTTCTTT.

The chain uses TRBV29-1 and TRBJ1-2; D gene ambiguous. Trimming left V 4 bases short and J 1 base short, with 7 bases between. This CDR3 has 12 amino acids. Germline CDR1 is SQVTM and CDR2 is ANQGSEA. For the CDR3, the DNA is TGCAGCGTTGCCGGGAGTAACTATGGCTACACCTTC. It yields the protein CSVAGSNYGYTF.

The V and J genes are TRBV11-2 and TRBJ1-1, with 7 bases fitting TRBD1. Germline assignment: CDR1 SGHAT and CDR2 FQNNGV. The V and J ends lost 5 bases and 9 bases, in that order; junction bases with no gene match: 6. The CDR3 extends over 12 amino acids. The DNA of the CDR3 is TGTGCCAGCAGCCCACAACAGGGGAAAGCTTTCTTT. Its translation is CASSPQQGKAFF.

The chain recombines TRBV20-1 with TRBJ1-4, with a tentative D call TRBD1 (6 bases). The V gene's germline CDR1 is DFQATT and CDR2 SNEGSKA (reference sequence). The CDR3 is 14 amino acids. The V end was cut by 0 bases, the J end by 6 bases, with 11 bases between. DNA for the CDR3: TGCAGTGCTAGAGATCGGGGGGCTTATGAAAAACTGTTTTTT. Translating it yields CSARDRGAYEKLFF.

V and J are TRBV10-3 and TRBJ2-5, with D possibly being TRBD2 (6 bases). The germline CDR1 and CDR2 sequences are ENHRY and SYGVKD. The CDR3 has 16 residues. Trimming removed 0 bases at V and 1 base at J, with 12 bases between. The CDR3 sequence: CAISESPGSGQETQYF. The CDR3, as DNA: TGTGCCATCAGTGAGTCTCCGGGTAGCGGCCAAGAGACCCAGTACTTC.

This clonotype was picked up a small number of times. The chain combines TRBV11-2 with TRBJ1-4; no clear D gene. Germline values: CDR1 SGHAT, CDR2 FQNNGV. The CDR3 extends over 14 amino acids. The ends were cut back, 5 bases at V and 7 bases at J, with 14 bases in the middle. In DNA, the CDR3 is TGTGCCAGCAGCCAGGCGATAGACGTTGAAAAACTGTTTTTT. This gives the protein CASSQAIDVEKLFF.

This clonotype has only a few counts. This chain links TRBV29-1 with TRBJ2-1, with TRBD1 matching 8 bases. The CDR3 has 16 amino acids. Germline V gene data show CDR1 as SQVTM and CDR2 as ANQGSEA. Trimming cost V 4 bases and J 8 bases; bases outside gene matches: 16. The CDR3 loop reads CSVGETGVKSSDEQFF. CDR3 DNA: TGCAGCGTTGGGGAGACAGGGGTCAAGAGTTCGGATGAGCAGTTCTTC.

This clonotype occurred a few times. The chain recombines TRBV20-1 with TRBJ2-5; no clear D gene. Germline V gives CDR1 DFQATT, CDR2 SNEGSKA (reference sequence). The CDR3 is 12 residues long. V shed 4 bases and J shed 4 bases, with 10 bases lying between them. CDR3: CSATRLSETQYF. CDR3 bases: TGCAGTGCTACTAGACTTTCAGAGACCCAGTACTTC.

The V gene is TRBV29-1, the J gene TRBJ1-1; the D is unclear. Per the germline V gene, CDR1 is SQVTM and CDR2 is ANQGSEA. CDR3 size: 13 residues. V shed 8 bases and J shed 3 bases, with 16 bases lying between them. CDR3 loop: CSFSDHADTEAFF. DNA for the CDR3: TGCAGCTTTTCGGACCACGCGGACACTGAAGCTTTCTTT.